Listed below are T cell receptor beta chains from one sample, sequenced in a study of T cells in Graves' hyperthyroidism and ophthalmopathy. TCRdb called the multiplex PCR reads again in MiXCR, with one record for every CDR3 protein. The sample lists a few hundred thousand distinct CDR3 sequences, approximately 14% occurring once. The sequencing sample was made of blood. These receptors all stem from a woman between 25 and 40 years old with Graves' hyperthyroidism. Both conserved end residues are part of each CDR3. The order of the fields is V gene, J gene, D gene, clone size, CDR3 protein, CDR3 DNA. The D gene is left open where the match is weak. Where a row states a size, it is once, few, many or the class of an expanded clone; other rows omit it.

>TRBV2|TRBJ2-7|TRBD1|many
CASRILQGAGEQYF
TGTGCCAGCAGAATACTTCAGGGGGCAGGGGAGCAGTACTTC
>TRBV4-1|TRBJ2-1|TRBD2|few
CASSQGGGRSYNEQFF
TGCGCCAGCAGCCAAGGGGGAGGGAGGTCCTACAATGAGCAGTTCTTC
>TRBV18|TRBJ2-3|.|.
CASSERNTDTQYF
TGTGCCAGCTCAGAAAGAAACACAGATACGCAGTATTTT
>TRBV6-1|TRBJ2-5|.|.
CASHRVGETQYF
TGTGCCTCTCACAGGGTCGGGGAGACCCAGTACTTC
>TRBV7-2|TRBJ1-2|.|many
CASSLDRASGYTF
TGTGCCAGCAGCTTAGACAGGGCCAGTGGCTACACCTTC
>TRBV2|TRBJ2-7|TRBD1|many
CASTRPRDRSSYEQYF
TGTGCCAGCACCCGACCCCGGGACAGGAGCTCCTACGAGCAGTACTTC
>TRBV10-3|TRBJ2-1|.|few
CAISEGQQGGNEQFF
TGTGCCATCAGTGAGGGGCAACAAGGGGGCAATGAGCAGTTCTTC
>TRBV5-4|TRBJ2-1|.|few
CASSQDRRNEQFF
TGTGCCAGCAGCCAAGACAGACGCAATGAGCAGTTCTTC
>TRBV5-1|TRBJ2-3|TRBD2|many
CASSLERESADTQYF
TGCGCCAGCAGCTTGGAGCGGGAGTCAGCAGATACGCAGTATTTT
>TRBV11-2|TRBJ2-3|TRBD2|.
CASSRPLFAGGSLSTDTQYF
TGTGCCAGCAGCAGGCCACTGTTCGCGGGAGGCTCACTTAGCACAGATACGCAGTATTTT
>TRBV12-3/TRBV12-4|TRBJ2-5|.|many
CASTPGKETQYF
TGTGCCAGCACTCCAGGGAAAGAGACCCAGTACTTC
>TRBV20-1|TRBJ2-7|.|.
CSARSWTANYEQYF
TGCAGTGCTAGGTCTTGGACAGCCAACTACGAGCAGTACTTC
>TRBV5-1|TRBJ1-2|.|few
CASSLVGSPTIDYGYTF
TGCGCCAGCAGCTTGGTAGGCAGCCCAACAATTGACTATGGCTACACCTTC
>TRBV7-8|TRBJ1-2|TRBD1|many
CASSLGRDRGYGYTF
TGTGCCAGCAGCTTAGGGAGGGACAGGGGCTATGGCTACACCTTC
>TRBV20-1|TRBJ2-1|.|many
CSASIAIKSDNEQFF
TGCAGTGCTAGTATTGCCATAAAGTCGGACAATGAGCAGTTCTTC
>TRBV10-1|TRBJ2-1|.|few
CASSEFGTTYYNEQFF
TGCGCCAGCAGTGAGTTCGGGACAACTTACTACAATGAGCAGTTCTTC
>TRBV20-1|TRBJ1-1|.|many
CSALLSETYTEAFF
TGCAGTGCCCTACTATCCGAGACATATACTGAAGCTTTCTTT
>TRBV27|TRBJ1-6|TRBD1|few
CASSSGGSSPLHF
TGTGCCAGCAGCTCAGGGGGGAGTTCACCCCTCCACTTT
>TRBV24-1|TRBJ2-1|TRBD2|few
CATITPGLAGGSYNEQFF
TGTGCCACCATTACACCGGGACTAGCGGGAGGCTCCTACAATGAGCAGTTCTTC
>TRBV28|TRBJ1-1|.|many
CASSLLPGGLGRTEAFF
TGTGCCAGCAGTTTACTCCCCGGGGGGCTGGGGCGCACTGAAGCTTTCTTT
>TRBV28|TRBJ2-7|TRBD2|once
CASSVLAGTYEQYF
TGTGCCAGCAGTGTACTAGCGGGGACCTACGAGCAGTACTTC
>TRBV30|TRBJ2-7|TRBD2|.
CAWSAGSGRIFTTYEQYF
TGTGCCTGGAGTGCCGGTAGCGGGAGAATTTTCACCACCTACGAGCAGTACTTC
>TRBV5-1|TRBJ2-2|TRBD1|many
CASSWNHGTGRNTGELFF
TGCGCCAGCAGCTGGAACCACGGGACAGGGAGGAACACCGGGGAGCTGTTTTTT
>TRBV5-1|TRBJ2-3|.|many
CASSLEGFSTDTQYF
TGCGCCAGCAGCTTGGAGGGGTTTAGCACAGATACGCAGTATTTT
>TRBV18|TRBJ2-6|.|.
CASSPRQVGSGANVLTF
TGTGCCAGCTCACCACGACAGGTCGGCTCTGGGGCCAACGTCCTGACTTTC
>TRBV27|TRBJ2-1|TRBD2|many
CASSLWDEGRLAGSSYNEQFF
TGTGCCAGCAGTTTATGGGATGAAGGGAGATTAGCGGGAAGCTCCTACAATGAGCAGTTCTTC
>TRBV7-2|TRBJ2-3|TRBD2|many
CASSFSGRAKRTDTQYF
TGTGCCAGCAGCTTCAGCGGGAGGGCGAAGAGAACAGATACGCAGTATTTT
>TRBV30|TRBJ2-7|.|many
CAWSVSVGLRVYEQYF
TGTGCCTGGAGTGTAAGCGTGGGACTCCGGGTCTACGAGCAGTACTTC
>TRBV19|TRBJ1-1|.|few
CASRSQGPMNTEAFF
TGTGCCAGCAGATCCCAGGGCCCGATGAACACTGAAGCTTTCTTT
>TRBV12-3/TRBV12-4|TRBJ2-3|TRBD2|many
CASSFSSGRVDTQYF
TGTGCCAGCAGTTTTTCGAGCGGGAGGGTAGATACGCAGTATTTT
>TRBV19|TRBJ2-5|.|few
CASSPRGLKETQYF
TGTGCCAGTAGCCCTAGGGGTCTGAAAGAGACCCAGTACTTC
>TRBV18|TRBJ1-4|.|many
CASSPSDEKLFF
TGTGCCAGCTCACCTAGCGATGAAAAACTGTTTTTT
>TRBV18|TRBJ1-1|.|many
CASSQGWATEAFF
TGTGCCAGCTCACAGGGGTGGGCCACTGAAGCTTTCTTT
>TRBV4-1|TRBJ1-6|.|.
CASSQDRGEPPLHF
TGCGCCAGCAGCCAAGATCGGGGGGAACCACCCCTCCACTTT
>TRBV6-5|TRBJ2-5|.|many
CASSYLGKQETQYF
TGTGCCAGCAGTTACCTCGGAAAACAAGAGACCCAGTACTTC
>TRBV12-5|TRBJ2-2|.|.
CASGWTEDTGELFF
TGTGCTAGTGGTTGGACTGAGGACACCGGGGAGCTGTTTTTT
>TRBV7-9|TRBJ2-7|TRBD1|.
CASSSPGQVYEQYF
TGTGCCAGCAGTTCTCCGGGACAGGTCTACGAGCAGTACTTC
>TRBV29-1|TRBJ1-1|.|many
CSVVSGGTNTEAFF
TGCAGCGTTGTATCCGGGGGCACGAACACTGAAGCTTTCTTT
>TRBV18|TRBJ2-7|TRBD1|.
CASSPTETGGYEQYF
TGTGCCAGCTCACCTACTGAGACAGGGGGCTACGAGCAGTACTTC
>TRBV6-1|TRBJ2-7|.|few
CASNSAVIYEQYF
TGTGCCAGCAACTCAGCGGTCATCTACGAGCAGTACTTC
>TRBV15|TRBJ2-2|TRBD1|few
CATKGAYNTGELFF
TGTGCCACCAAGGGGGCGTATAACACCGGGGAGCTGTTTTTT
>TRBV6-1|TRBJ2-3|.|.
CASTKPGAVPLDTQYF
TGTGCCAGCACCAAACCGGGAGCAGTCCCCCTGGATACGCAGTATTTT
>TRBV27|TRBJ2-3|TRBD1|many
CASSSIRDSLAHTDTQYF
TGTGCCAGCAGTTCTATTAGGGACAGTCTGGCGCACACAGATACGCAGTATTTT
>TRBV20-1|TRBJ1-5|.|many
CSALRSGGSNQPQHF
TGCAGTGCCCTAAGGTCTGGGGGAAGCAATCAGCCCCAGCATTTT
>TRBV14|TRBJ1-2|.|few
CASSQDLADPNYGYTF
TGTGCCAGCAGCCAAGATCTGGCAGACCCTAACTATGGCTACACCTTC
>TRBV7-2|TRBJ2-4|TRBD2|many
CASSPRLAGRNIQYF
TGTGCCAGCAGCCCCCGACTAGCGGGTCGAAACATTCAGTACTTC
>TRBV15|TRBJ1-5|.|many
CATSRDPPRGLNQPQHF
TGTGCCACCAGCAGAGATCCCCCCAGGGGCCTCAATCAGCCCCAGCATTTT
>TRBV4-3|TRBJ2-7|.|few
CASSQSVTSPLEQYF
TGCGCCAGCAGCCAAAGTGTGACTAGTCCCCTCGAGCAGTACTTC
>TRBV18|TRBJ2-3|TRBD1|once
CASSPRGQSTDTQYF
TGTGCCAGCTCACCACGGGGACAGAGCACAGATACGCAGTATTTT
>TRBV19|TRBJ2-5|TRBD2|.
CASSIRTSGSGETQYF
TGTGCCAGTAGTATACGGACTAGCGGGAGCGGAGAGACCCAGTACTTC
>TRBV7-2|TRBJ2-7|.|many
CASSSRRGDTRYEQYF
TGTGCCAGCAGCTCCCGACGTGGGGACACTCGCTACGAGCAGTACTTC
>TRBV30|TRBJ1-4|.|many
CAWNGQGDGKLFF
TGTGCCTGGAATGGGCAGGGCGACGGAAAACTGTTTTTT
>TRBV5-1|TRBJ2-1|.|few
CASSLGLAEYHEQFF
TGCGCCAGCAGCTTGGGTTTAGCGGAGTACCATGAGCAGTTCTTC
>TRBV6-1|TRBJ2-1|TRBD2|many
CASRIAGVSHNEQFF
TGTGCCAGCAGGATAGCGGGAGTCAGCCACAATGAGCAGTTCTTC
>TRBV28|TRBJ2-7|TRBD2|many
CASRVEWGLAGAVYEQYF
TGTGCCAGCAGAGTGGAGTGGGGTTTAGCGGGAGCTGTCTACGAGCAGTACTTC
>TRBV19|TRBJ1-1|.|few
CAVGDVMNTEAFF
TGTGCTGTGGGGGATGTCATGAACACTGAAGCTTTCTTT
>TRBV29-1|TRBJ2-2|.|few
CSVEGRGQGNTGELFF
TGCAGCGTTGAAGGTCGGGGTCAGGGCAACACCGGGGAGCTGTTTTTT
>TRBV6-1|TRBJ2-1|TRBD2|many
CASSPDGTSGNEQFF
TGTGCCAGCAGCCCAGATGGGACTAGCGGGAATGAGCAGTTCTTC
>TRBV27|TRBJ2-7|TRBD2|many
CASSPFAGDPYEQYF
TGTGCCAGCAGTCCCTTCGCGGGAGACCCGTACGAGCAGTACTTC